The 12 T cell receptor beta chains presented below share a single source sample, sequenced in a study of technical replicates of blood from a few donors. Sequencing was performed with immunoSEQ multiplex PCR; in TCRdb, only in-frame clones are kept and a portion is missing. The sample contains tens of thousands of clones, about 96% of which appear only once. The material sequenced was T cells isolated from PBMCs. The receptors derive from a human donor in good health.

The chain couples TRBV27 to TRBJ2-1; TRBD1 matches 10 bases. The CDR3 runs to 16 residues. The V and J ends lost 6 bases and 5 bases, in that order; junction bases with no gene match: 10. CDR1 is MNHEY and CDR2 is SMNVEV in the germline V gene (reference sequence). CDR3 in amino acids: CASSHLKDRGDNEQFF. The CDR3 nucleotides are TGTGCCAGCAGCCATCTTAAGGACAGGGGGGACAATGAGCAGTTCTTC.

A note on this clone: Other nucleotide sequences in the sample specify the same CDR3. This chain uses TRBV6-5 with TRBJ2-4; D remains unclear. CDR1 MNHEY and CDR2 SVGAGI come from the germline V gene. The CDR3 sequence is 13 residues long. The V and J ends lost 2 bases and 6 bases respectively, with 8 bases between them. The CDR3 nucleotides are TGTGCCAGCAGTTACGACCGCGGAAACATTCAGTACTTC. Its protein is CASSYDRGNIQYF.

The V and J genes are TRBV9 and TRBJ2-7, with 9 bases aligning to TRBD1. The CDR3 is 15 residues long. The ends lost 0 bases at V and 6 bases at J; junction bases unmatched: 7. From germline, CDR1 is SGDLS and CDR2 YYNGEE. The CDR3 loop reads CASSVGGTGKGEQYF. CDR3 coding DNA: TGTGCCAGCAGCGTAGGGGGGACAGGGAAGGGCGAGCAGTACTTC.

The chain has TRBV2 and TRBJ2-7, with 9 positions matching TRBD2. CDR1 and CDR2 from the germline V gene are SNHLY and FYNNEI. This CDR3 is 16 amino acids long. J was trimmed by 7 bases and V by 6 bases; bases with no gene match: 16. Here the CDR3 reads CASSQERRGREGEQYF. In nucleotides, the CDR3 is TGTGCCAGCAGCCAGGAGAGAAGGGGGCGGGAGGGAGAGCAGTACTTC. Full variable domain (outside the CDR3, taken from reference TRBV2 and TRBJ2-7): EPEVTQTPSHQVTQMGQEVILRCVPISNHLYFYWYRQILGQKVEFLVSFYNNEISEKSEIFDDQFSVERPDGSNFTLKIRSTKLEDSAMYFCASSQERRGREGEQYFGPGTRLTVT.

The CDR3 spells CASSSLYEAFF. Here the CDR3 DNA reads TGTGCCAGCAGCTCACTATACGAGGCTTTCTTT. The chain joins TRBV11-3 to TRBJ1-1, with D uncertain. Per germline, CDR1 SGHNT and CDR2 YENEEA. This CDR3 contains 11 residues. Trimming left V 4 bases short and J 11 bases short, with 11 bases between.

The rearrangement links TRBV15 to TRBJ1-5; 7 nucleotides line up with TRBD1. CDR1 LNHNV and CDR2 YYDKDF come from the germline V gene (reference sequence). J lost 6 bases, V lost 0 bases, and 11 bases had no gene match. This CDR3 has 17 amino acids. The CDR3 loop is CATSRDKGQVLSQPQHF. The CDR3 DNA is TGTGCCACCAGCAGAGATAAAGGACAGGTCCTAAGTCAGCCCCAGCATTTT.

This rearrangement joins TRBV15 to TRBJ2-7, with TRBD1 matching 11 bases. V was pared by 8 bases and J by 1 base, with 1 base of the junction left unmatched. Per germline, CDR1 LNHNV and CDR2 YYDKDF (reference sequence). The CDR3 extends over 13 amino acids. The CDR3 DNA follows: TGTGCCACCGGGACAGGGGGGTCCTACGAGCAGTACTTC. Translation: CATGTGGSYEQYF.

V gene TRBV9 combines with J gene TRBJ1-4; tentatively, D is TRBD1 (5 bases). There are 17 residues in the CDR3. The V end was cut by 0 bases, the J end by 2 bases, with 14 bases between. Germline V lookup: CDR1 SGDLS, CDR2 YYNGEE. This CDR3 is CASSVEGRVGTNEKLFF. In nucleotides, the CDR3 is TGTGCCAGCAGCGTAGAAGGCAGGGTAGGGACTAATGAAAAACTGTTTTTT.

This clone was seen more than once but under ten times. The V and J genes are TRBV5-1 and TRBJ2-1, with 8 bases lining up with TRBD2. CDR3 length equals 15 residues. Germline lookup yields CDR1 SGHRS and CDR2 YFSETQ. Trimming took 1 base from V and 0 from J; bases not matched to a gene: 0. CDR3 DNA: TGCGCCAGCAGCTTGACTAGCGGCTCCTACAATGAGCAGTTCTTC. Its protein is CASSLTSGSYNEQFF.

The rearrangement joins TRBV5-1 to TRBJ1-1, with D tentatively TRBD1 (5 bases). The germline CDR1 and CDR2 sequences are SGHRS and YFSETQ. Trimming took 4 bases from V and 11 from J, leaving 15 bases between them. The CDR3 spans 12 residues. The CDR3 DNA sequence: TGCGCCAGCAGCGGTGGAAGGGGTGAGGCTTTCTTT. As protein: CASSGGRGEAFF. Full variable domain (missing parts from reference TRBV5-1 and TRBJ1-1): KAGVTQTPRYLIKTRGQQVTLSCSPISGHRSVSWYQQTPGQGLQFLFEYFSETQRNKGNFPGRFSGRQFSNSRSEMNVSTLELGDSALYLCASSGGRGEAFFGQGTRLTVV.

The chain uses TRBV6-5 and TRBJ2-2; TRBD2 is a possible D gene (5 bases). The CDR3 spans 15 residues. V dropped 5 bases and J dropped 6 bases, with 16 bases sitting between them. Per germline, CDR1 MNHEY and CDR2 SVGAGI. The CDR3 bases are TGTGCCAGCAGTCACTGGGCCGAACTAGCCGGGGAGCTGTTTTTT. Its translation: CASSHWAELAGELFF.

The chain uses TRBV4-1 and TRBJ2-7; TRBD2 matches at 11 bases. Germline trimming cut 8 bases from V and 1 base from J; bases unmatched to any gene: 1. Germline CDR1 reads MGHRA; CDR2 reads YSYEKL. The CDR3 sequence is 13 residues long. CDR3 in DNA: TGCGCCAGCGGACTAGCGGGTTCCTACGAGCAGTACTTC. Amino acid sequence: CASGLAGSYEQYF.